These T cell receptor beta chains were read from a single sample in a study of regulatory T cells in long-lasting Graves disease. TCRdb analysed the multiplex PCR reads with MiXCR anew, one entry per CDR3 protein. The sample holds around 340,000 distinct CDR3 sequences; around 19% are singletons and the top ten take less than 35%. Source: peripheral blood mononuclear cells (PBMCs), taken when the disease was refractory, from a patient treated with antithyroid drugs. The receptors were gathered from a female donor with Graves disease. The CDR3 runs from the conserved cysteine through the conserved F or W. The D gene is left open where the match is weak. Clone sizes are given selectively: once, few, many, or a class where the clone is expanded.

V	size	D	J	DNA	CDR3
TRBV5-4	few	TRBD2	TRBJ2-5	TGTGCCAGCAGCCGAGGGACTAGCGGGCAATTAAGGGAGACCCAGTACTTC	CASSRGTSGQLRETQYF
TRBV27	many	NA	TRBJ2-7	TGTGCCAGCAGTGCCGACCCTGGGAGTTCGCAGTACTTC	CASSADPGSSQYF
TRBV11-2	many	TRBD1	TRBJ1-1	TGTGCCAGCAGCTCTTACAGGGGAAGGAACACTGAAGCTTTCTTT	CASSSYRGRNTEAFF
TRBV2	many	NA	TRBJ1-5	TGTGCCAGCAAAGCTTCGGCTCAGCCCCAGCATTTT	CASKASAQPQHF
TRBV5-1	many	NA	TRBJ1-2	TGTGCCAGCAGCTTGGCGGCGGGACCGAGATCCTATGGCTACACCTTC	CASSLAAGPRSYGYTF
TRBV12-3/TRBV12-4	many	TRBD1	TRBJ1-2	TGTGCCAGCAGCCCGGACAGGGTCGGCTACACCTTC	CASSPDRVGYTF
TRBV6-2/TRBV6-3	many	TRBD1	TRBJ2-7	TGTGCCAGCAGTTACGGACAGGTTGGCTACGAGCAGTACTTC	CASSYGQVGYEQYF
TRBV27	many	NA	TRBJ1-6	TGTGCCAGCAGGGCCGGGGGGGGTGTTAATTCACCCCTCCACTTT	CASRAGGGVNSPLHF
TRBV7-9	few	NA	TRBJ2-7	TGTGCCAGCAGCTCCGGGGTAGGGGAACCCTCCTACGAGCAGTACTTC	CASSSGVGEPSYEQYF
TRBV15	many	NA	TRBJ1-1	TGTGCCACCAGCAGAGATCGGGGGAACACTGAAGCTTTCTTT	CATSRDRGNTEAFF
TRBV28	many	NA	TRBJ1-5	TGTGCCAGCAGTTTTGTCAGGGCCCAGGGCAATCAGCCCCAGCATTTT	CASSFVRAQGNQPQHF
TRBV2	few	NA	TRBJ2-7	TGTGCCAGCAGCTTCGAGACACACGAGCAGTACTTC	CASSFETHEQYF
TRBV5-1	many	NA	TRBJ1-5	TGCGCCAGCAGCTCTTCATCGGCTAATCAGCCCCAGCATTTT	CASSSSSANQPQHF
TRBV9	NA	TRBD2	TRBJ2-7	TGTGCCAGCAGCCCCGGCGGGGGGCTCTCCTACGAGCAGTACTTC	CASSPGGGLSYEQYF
TRBV20-1	few	TRBD1	TRBJ1-5	TGCAGTGCTGAACAGGGGGCGGGCTACGTGGGCAATCAGCCCCAGCATTTT	CSAEQGAGYVGNQPQHF
TRBV27	few	NA	TRBJ1-6	TGTGCCAGCAGTTTATTTCACGGATTTAAGAATTCACCCCTCCACTTT	CASSLFHGFKNSPLHF
TRBV5-1	NA	NA	TRBJ1-2	TGCGCCAGCAGCTTGGAACGCTATGGCTACACCTTC	CASSLERYGYTF
TRBV6-1	NA	TRBD1	TRBJ1-5	TGTGCCAGCAGTACCGACAGGGATCAGCCCCAGCATTTT	CASSTDRDQPQHF
TRBV12-3/TRBV12-4	many	TRBD1	TRBJ2-7	TGTGCCAGTTCCGACAGGGGGGGCTCCTACGAGCAGTACTTC	CASSDRGGSYEQYF
TRBV5-1	NA	NA	TRBJ1-1	TGCGCCAGCAGCTTCCCAAGGGGGGCCGCTTTCTTT	CASSFPRGAAFF
TRBV5-1	few	NA	TRBJ2-6	TGCGCCAGCAGCTACGACTCTGGGGCCAACGTCCTGACTTTC	CASSYDSGANVLTF
TRBV6-1	many	NA	TRBJ2-7	TGTGCCAGCTACTCCGACAGGACCCGGGACGAGCAGTACTTC	CASYSDRTRDEQYF
TRBV20-1	few	NA	TRBJ1-6	TGCAGTGCTAGAGACCGGGGCCTAAATTCACCCCTCCACTTT	CSARDRGLNSPLHF
TRBV13	NA	NA	TRBJ1-2	TGTGCCAGCAGCGTAGCCGAATTGACAGGTGATGGCTACACCTTC	CASSVAELTGDGYTF
TRBV2	many	TRBD2	TRBJ2-5	TGTGCCAGCGAGAAGCGGGATGGTGAGACCCAGTACTTC	CASEKRDGETQYF
TRBV12-3/TRBV12-4	NA	NA	TRBJ1-6	TGTGCCAGCAGTTTGAGTGGGATAGGGGCTGATTCACCCCTCCACTTT	CASSLSGIGADSPLHF
TRBV30	NA	NA	TRBJ1-1	TGTGCCCTCGCCTTGAACACTGAAGCTTTCTTT	CALALNTEAFF
TRBV12-3/TRBV12-4	many	NA	TRBJ2-7	TGTGCCAGCAGTCTAGGAGAAAACGAGCAGTACTTC	CASSLGENEQYF
TRBV4-2	few	NA	TRBJ1-1	TGTGCCAGCAGCCCCGAGAGGGGCCAATCGTACACTGAAGCTTTCTTT	CASSPERGQSYTEAFF
TRBV12-3/TRBV12-4	many	NA	TRBJ1-1	TGTGCCAGCCGGTGGGGCCGAGAAAACACTGAAGCTTTCTTT	CASRWGRENTEAFF
TRBV11-2	many	TRBD1	TRBJ2-4	TGTGCCAGCAGCTACCGGACAGGGTTAGCCAAAAACATTCAGTACTTC	CASSYRTGLAKNIQYF
TRBV12-5	NA	NA	TRBJ2-1	TGTGCTAGTGGTTCGGCACAGGGGGGGGACTACAATGAGCAGTTCTTC	CASGSAQGGDYNEQFF
TRBV19	few	NA	TRBJ1-5	TGTGCCAGTAGTATAGGTCAGCCCCAGCATTTT	CASSIGQPQHF
TRBV7-2	NA	NA	TRBJ2-1	TGTGCCAGCAGCCAAGGGACAGGCGGGAGAAGTTACAATGAGCAGTTCTTC	CASSQGTGGRSYNEQFF
TRBV28	NA	NA	TRBJ2-3	TGTGCCAGCAGTTTTCTCCCAGATACGCAGTATTTT	CASSFLPDTQYF
TRBV6-5	many	TRBD1	TRBJ1-5	TGTGCCAGCAGTTACTTGGGACAGAATCAGCCCCAGCATTTT	CASSYLGQNQPQHF
TRBV29-1	many	NA	TRBJ1-4	TGCAGCGTCAGGGCCGCGGGAAGAGGTGAAAAACTGTTTTTT	CSVRAAGRGEKLFF
TRBV19	few	TRBD1	TRBJ1-5	TGTGCCAGTAGACCCTGGACAGGGGTGGAACAGCCCCAGCATTTT	CASRPWTGVEQPQHF
TRBV28	few	NA	TRBJ1-2	TGTGCCAGCAAGCTTCGGGGGGCCTTTCCTGATGGCTACACCTTC	CASKLRGAFPDGYTF
TRBV11-2	NA	NA	TRBJ2-3	TGTGCCAGCAGCCCCCTAGGACATGACACAGATACGCAGTATTTT	CASSPLGHDTDTQYF
TRBV12-5	NA	NA	TRBJ1-2	TGTGCTAGTGGTTTGGCTACAGGAGGTCACACCTTC	CASGLATGGHTF
TRBV18	many	NA	TRBJ2-7	TGTGCCAGCTCACCGGGACGCCAGACCTACGAGCAGTACTTC	CASSPGRQTYEQYF
TRBV11-2	once	NA	TRBJ2-3	TGTGCCAGCAGCACCTACAGGTTCGGGGATACGCAGTGTTTT	CASSTYRFGDTQCF
TRBV6-1	many	NA	TRBJ2-5	TGTGCCAGCAGTGAAGATCGGGGGCGCCTGGAGACCCAGTACTTC	CASSEDRGRLETQYF